This T cell receptor (beta chain) was recorded in a study of Ad26.COV2.S vaccination and SARS-CoV-2 variants. Study-wide results and caveats: Total T cell responses, in the TCR breadth and depth analyses, may have been underestimated. Spike-specific TCR breadth ran higher among vaccine recipients than placebo recipients. Breadth, reportedly substantial, characterized the spike-specific CD8+ and CD4+ T cell responses after vaccination.

Some clones are missing from TCRdb's copy, which holds only in-frame ones; the method was immunoSEQ multiplex PCR. The sample includes more than 350,000 clones, 75% to 95% of them seen just once. The treatment here: around 19 received Ad26.COV2.S at low or high dose, single or two shots; 5 received placebo; per-sample allocation not given. Each sample was drawn 63 days after the first injection (of vaccine or placebo). The germline gives CDR1 SGHRS, CDR2 YFSETQ. CDR3 length equals 15 residues. Trimming stripped 0 bases from V and 5 bases from J, with 14 bases between. On this clone itself: Its antigen is not known.

The sample in question was peripheral blood, obtained in a trial of Ad26.COV2.S vaccine versus placebo. This clonotype was sampled from a person aged 18-65 years who received the Ad26.COV2.S COVID-19 vaccine or a placebo. The chain joins TRBV5-1 to TRBJ1-1; D perhaps matches TRBD1 (6 bases). The CDR3 sequence: CASSLALQGGTEAFF. DNA of the CDR3: TGCGCCAGCAGCTTGGCCCTCCAAGGGGGGACTGAAGCTTTCTTT.